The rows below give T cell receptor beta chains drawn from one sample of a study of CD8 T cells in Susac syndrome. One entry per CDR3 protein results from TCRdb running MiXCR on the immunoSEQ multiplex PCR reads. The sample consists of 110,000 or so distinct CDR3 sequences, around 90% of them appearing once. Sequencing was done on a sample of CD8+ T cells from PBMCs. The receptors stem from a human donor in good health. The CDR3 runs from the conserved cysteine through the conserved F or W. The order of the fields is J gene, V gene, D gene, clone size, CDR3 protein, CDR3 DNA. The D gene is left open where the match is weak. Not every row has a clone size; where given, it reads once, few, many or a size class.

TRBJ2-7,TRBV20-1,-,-,CSARDVNEQYF,TGCAGTGCTAGAGACGTAAACGAGCAGTACTTC
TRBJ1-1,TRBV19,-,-,CASSILRGAGTEAFF,TGTGCCAGTAGTATCCTCAGGGGCGCGGGCACTGAAGCTTTCTTT
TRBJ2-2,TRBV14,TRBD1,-,CASSDLTGFAGELFF,TGTGCCAGCAGCGATTTGACAGGGTTCGCCGGGGAGCTGTTTTTT
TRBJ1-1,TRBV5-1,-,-,CASGEGSGNTEAFF,TGCGCCAGCGGCGAGGGGTCGGGGAACACTGAAGCTTTCTTT
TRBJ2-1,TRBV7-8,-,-,CASSRGQFQNYNEQFF,TGTGCCAGCAGCCGTGGACAGTTCCAGAACTACAATGAGCAGTTCTTC
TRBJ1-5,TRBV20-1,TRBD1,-,CSARRSGTGSNQPQHF,TGCAGTGCTAGACGATCGGGGACAGGCAGCAATCAGCCCCAGCATTTT
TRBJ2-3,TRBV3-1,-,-,CASSPGYESTDTQYF,TGTGCCAGCAGCCCTGGGTACGAAAGCACAGATACGCAGTATTTT
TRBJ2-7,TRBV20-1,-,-,CSARWGGRTYEQYF,TGCAGTGCCCGGTGGGGCGGCAGAACCTACGAGCAGTACTTC
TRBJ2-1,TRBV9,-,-,CASSAGLKHNEQFF,TGTGCCAGCAGCGCGGGACTGAAGCACAATGAGCAGTTCTTC
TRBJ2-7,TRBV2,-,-,CASGGYEQYF,TGTGCCAGCGGGGGCTACGAGCAGTACTTC
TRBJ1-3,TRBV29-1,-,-,CSVDKGTTIYF,TGCAGCGTTGATAAGGGTACCACCATATATTTT
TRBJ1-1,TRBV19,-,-,CASNYKTQNTEAFF,TGTGCCAGTAACTACAAGACTCAGAACACTGAAGCTTTCTTT
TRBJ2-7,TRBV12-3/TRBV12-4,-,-,CASSDPPGEQYF,TGTGCCAGCAGCGACCCGCCTGGCGAGCAGTACTTC
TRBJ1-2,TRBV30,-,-,CAWSVGLTNYGYTF,TGTGCCTGGAGTGTGGGGTTAACTAACTATGGCTACACCTTC
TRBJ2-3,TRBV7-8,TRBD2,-,CASSSTRLAASTDTQYF,TGTGCCAGCAGCTCTACCAGACTAGCAGCCAGCACAGATACGCAGTATTTT
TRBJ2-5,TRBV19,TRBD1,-,CASSTPWTGAETQYF,TGTGCCAGTAGTACGCCTTGGACAGGGGCGGAGACCCAGTACTTC
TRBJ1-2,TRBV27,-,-,CASSFSRGGGYTF,TGTGCCAGCAGTTTCTCTCGGGGAGGTGGCTACACCTTC
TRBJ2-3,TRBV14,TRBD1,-,CASSQELGTGLSTDTQYF,TGTGCCAGCAGCCAGGAGCTGGGGACAGGGCTAAGCACAGATACGCAGTATTTT
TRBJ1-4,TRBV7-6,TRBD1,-,CASSRGTVGYEKLFF,TGTGCCAGCAGCCGGGGGACAGTAGGTTATGAAAAACTGTTTTTT
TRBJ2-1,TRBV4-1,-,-,CASSQDPRSNEQFF,TGCGCCAGCAGCCAAGATCCCAGGTCGAATGAGCAGTTCTTC
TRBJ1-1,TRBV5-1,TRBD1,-,CASSFDRDRVGVLNTEAFF,TGCGCCAGCAGCTTCGATAGGGACAGGGTAGGGGTACTGAACACTGAAGCTTTCTTT
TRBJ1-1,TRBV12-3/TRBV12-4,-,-,CASSFFGGKEEAFF,TGTGCCAGCAGTTTCTTCGGGGGAAAGGAAGAAGCTTTCTTT
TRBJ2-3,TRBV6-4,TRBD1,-,CASSERTGVDTQYF,TGTGCCAGCAGTGAACGGACAGGGGTAGATACGCAGTATTTT
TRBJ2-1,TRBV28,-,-,CASTSPGGREYNEQFF,TGTGCCAGCACCTCCCCCGGGGGGCGGGAATACAATGAGCAGTTCTTC
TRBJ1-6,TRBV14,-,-,CASSPVVGDSPLHF,TGTGCCAGCAGCCCAGTCGTGGGGGATTCACCCCTCCACTTT
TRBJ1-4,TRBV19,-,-,CASSDQGFNEKLFF,TGTGCCAGTAGTGACCAGGGTTTTAATGAAAAACTGTTTTTT
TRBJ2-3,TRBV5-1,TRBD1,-,CASSSTGSTDTQYF,TGCGCCAGCAGCTCGACAGGGAGCACAGATACGCAGTATTTT
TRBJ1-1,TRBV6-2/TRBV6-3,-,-,CASSNHRRMNTEAFF,TGTGCCAGCAGTAACCACCGCAGGATGAACACTGAAGCTTTCTTT
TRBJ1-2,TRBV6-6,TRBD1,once,CASRLGQGAFGYTF,TGTGCCAGCAGGTTGGGACAGGGTGCCTTTGGCTACACCTTC
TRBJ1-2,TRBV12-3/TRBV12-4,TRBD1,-,CASSPGGAIGGYTF,TGTGCCAGCAGTCCAGGGGGCGCGATCGGTGGCTACACCTTC
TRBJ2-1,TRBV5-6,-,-,CASSLLGHEQFF,TGTGCCAGCAGCCTCCTGGGTCATGAGCAGTTCTTC
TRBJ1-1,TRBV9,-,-,CASSVDPTGNTEAFF,TGTGCCAGCAGCGTAGACCCCACAGGGAACACTGAAGCTTTCTTT
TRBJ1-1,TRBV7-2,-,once,CASSLFITLGNTEAFF,TGTGCCAGCAGCTTATTTATCACTCTTGGGAACACTGAAGCTTTCTTT
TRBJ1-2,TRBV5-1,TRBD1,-,CASSSSQGGYGYTF,TGCGCCAGCAGCTCGTCTCAGGGGGGCTATGGCTACACCTTC
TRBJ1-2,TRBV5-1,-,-,CASSLEPGNYGYTF,TGCGCCAGCAGCTTGGAACCGGGAAACTATGGCTACACCTTC
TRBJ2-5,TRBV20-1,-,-,CSAITPGRIKETQYF,TGCAGTGCTATTACCCCTGGACGGATTAAAGAGACCCAGTACTTC
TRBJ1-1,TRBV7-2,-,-,CASSLDRWNTEAFF,TGTGCCAGCAGCTTAGACAGGTGGAACACTGAAGCTTTCTTT
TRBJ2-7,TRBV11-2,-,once,CASSSRDSAYEQYF,TGTGCCAGCAGCTCCCGGGACTCAGCCTACGAGCAGTACTTC
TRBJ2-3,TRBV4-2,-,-,CASSQDRGAVGTDTQYF,TGTGCCAGCAGCCAAGATCGGGGGGCGGTAGGCACAGATACGCAGTATTTT
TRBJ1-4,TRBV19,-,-,CASSDTGRSFF,TGTGCCAGTAGTGACACAGGGAGGTCCTTTTTT
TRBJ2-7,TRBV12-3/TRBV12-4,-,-,CASSTSDRAGYF,TGTGCCAGCAGTACGAGCGACCGGGCCGGGTACTTC
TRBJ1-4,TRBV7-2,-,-,CASSRIQGAANEKLFF,TGTGCCAGCAGTCGCATACAGGGTGCAGCTAATGAAAAACTGTTTTTT
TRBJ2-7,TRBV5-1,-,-,CASSPDSDNEQYF,TGCGCCAGCAGCCCTGACAGCGACAACGAGCAGTACTTC
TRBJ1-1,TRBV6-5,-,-,CASSRTVQNTEAFF,TGTGCCAGCAGCCGGACAGTTCAGAACACTGAAGCTTTCTTT
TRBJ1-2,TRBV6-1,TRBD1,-,CASRRTGTGPHGYTF,TGTGCCAGCAGACGAACCGGGACAGGTCCCCATGGCTACACCTTC
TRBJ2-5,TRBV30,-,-,CAWSVGIGETQYF,TGTGCCTGGAGCGTGGGGATCGGGGAGACCCAGTACTTC
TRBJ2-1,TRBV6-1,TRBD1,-,CASTRDRVLSSYNEQFF,TGTGCCAGCACCCGGGACAGGGTCCTTAGCTCCTACAATGAGCAGTTCTTC
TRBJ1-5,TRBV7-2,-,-,CASSSSRALGGFSNQPQHF,TGTGCCAGCAGCTCATCCCGGGCCCTGGGGGGATTTAGCAATCAGCCCCAGCATTTT
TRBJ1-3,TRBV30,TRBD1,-,CAFDRGRVGNTIYF,TGTGCCTTTGACAGGGGAAGAGTTGGAAACACCATATATTTT
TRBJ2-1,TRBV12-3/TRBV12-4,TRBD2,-,CASSTTSGTVTYNDQFF,TGTGCCAGCAGTACGACTAGCGGGACCGTAACCTACAATGATCAGTTCTTC
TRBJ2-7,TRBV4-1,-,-,CASSQDATGHGSYEQYF,TGCGCCAGCAGCCAAGATGCGACCGGACACGGGTCCTACGAGCAGTACTTC
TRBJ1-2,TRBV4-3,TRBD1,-,CASSQAGTGGVYGYTF,TGCGCCAGCAGCCAAGCCGGGACAGGGGGCGTCTATGGCTACACCTTC
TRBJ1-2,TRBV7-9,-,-,CASSTRDGYTF,TGTGCCAGCAGCACCCGGGATGGCTACACCTTC
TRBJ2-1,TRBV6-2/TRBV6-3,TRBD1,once,CASSKIPQITGGEYNEQFF,TGTGCCAGCAGCAAAATTCCCCAAATCACAGGGGGCGAGTACAATGAGCAGTTCTTC
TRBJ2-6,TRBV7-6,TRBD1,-,CASSSRGLGANVLTF,TGTGCCAGCAGCTCAAGGGGGCTCGGGGCCAACGTCCTGACTTTC
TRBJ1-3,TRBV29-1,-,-,CSVAGAGNTIYF,TGCAGCGTTGCCGGGGCTGGAAACACCATATATTTT
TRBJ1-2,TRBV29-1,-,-,CSVDRGDRGYTF,TGCAGCGTTGACCGGGGGGATCGTGGCTACACCTTC
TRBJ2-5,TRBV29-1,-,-,CSTGRETQYF,TGCAGCACAGGGAGAGAGACCCAGTACTTC